This TCR beta chain was obtained from a study of neurological immune-mediated disorders. Findings and limits, study-wide: Across subjects, expanded clones had no CDR3 amino acid sequences in common, pointing to private repertoires in all groups. HTLV-1-associated myelopathy ranked highest for TCR clonal expansion and multiple sclerosis lowest, beneath healthy controls.

This clonotype was detected ten times or more. Its target is unknown. Trimming shortened V by 6 bases and J by 0 bases, and 13 bases separated the two germline ends. This CDR3 comprises 15 residues. With 10-nucleotide random UMIs included, cDNA was synthesized by 5'RACE. Using its own MiXCR run on the 5' RACE reads, TCRdb lists one record per CDR3 protein. The sample has tens of thousands of distinct CDR3 sequences; approximately 4% are singletons. The sequence came from a woman aged 45-65 years with multiple sclerosis. Material: PBMCs. V and J are TRBV12-3 or TRBV12-4 and TRBJ2-3; D ambiguous. The CDR3 loop is CASRPRATSTDTQYF. The CDR3 DNA is TGTGCCAGCAGACCCAGAGCCACCAGCACAGATACGCAGTATTTT.